This TCR beta chain was identified in a study of CD8 T cells in ankylosing spondylitis. Study outcomes and limitations: As reported, disease-linked clones showed significant enrichment in matched ankylosing spondylitis synovial fluid. A TCR beta motif made of about 8 highly homologous variants seemed typical of ankylosing spondylitis blood.

Germline-derived CDR1 and CDR2 are SQVTM and ANQGSEA. The CDR3 covers 13 residues. Trimming cost V 7 bases and J 3 bases; bases outside gene matches: 3. Making use of molecular barcodes, quantitative 5'-RACE generated TCR beta libraries. MiXCR, run by TCRdb on the 5' RACE reads, gives a single entry per CDR3 protein. This table holds under 250,000 distinct CDR3 sequences, roughly 24% found once. Of note for this clonotype: As yet, its antigen is unknown.

The J gene is TRBJ2-5, the V gene TRBV29-1; 12 nucleotides align to TRBD2. The sample taken for sequencing was blood, either unsorted or a sorted T cell fraction (not recorded which). The TCR was taken from a male donor with ankylosing spondylitis or in good health (not recorded which). CDR3 protein: CSDRLAGEETQYF. The CDR3 DNA is TGCAGCGATCGACTAGCGGGAGAAGAGACCCAGTACTTC.